The rows below give T cell receptor beta chains drawn from one sample of a study of T cells in Graves' hyperthyroidism and ophthalmopathy. MiXCR was run by TCRdb on the multiplex PCR reads, yielding one entry per CDR3 protein. Here the sample spans approximately 610,000 distinct CDR3 sequences, over 15% being singletons. Material: blood. These receptor sequences come from a woman in her late teens or twenties with Graves' hyperthyroidism. The CDR3 runs from the conserved cysteine through the conserved F or W. Fields, in order: J gene, clone size, D gene, V gene, CDR3 protein, CDR3 DNA. A D gene is named only where the DNA matches it firmly. The size field is filled for only some rows; it gives once, few, many or a size class.

j_call: TRBJ2-7
clone_size: NA
d_call: TRBD1
v_call: TRBV5-6
cdr3_aa: CANSLGLGQGFFEQYF
cdr3_nt: TGTGCCAACAGCTTGGGTCTAGGACAGGGTTTTTTTGAGCAGTACTTC

j_call: TRBJ2-3
clone_size: NA
d_call: NA
v_call: TRBV6-1
cdr3_aa: CATFTRGGTDTQYF
cdr3_nt: TGTGCCACCTTTACGAGGGGCGGCACAGATACGCAGTATTTT

j_call: TRBJ1-5
clone_size: many
d_call: NA
v_call: TRBV30
cdr3_aa: CACCSSNQPQHF
cdr3_nt: TGTGCCTGTTGTAGTAGCAATCAGCCCCAGCATTTT

j_call: TRBJ1-1
clone_size: many
d_call: NA
v_call: TRBV30
cdr3_aa: CAWRSNRAMNTEAFF
cdr3_nt: TGTGCCTGGAGGTCAAACAGGGCAATGAACACTGAAGCTTTCTTT

j_call: TRBJ1-5
clone_size: many
d_call: NA
v_call: TRBV2
cdr3_aa: CASSPKGSRTEPQHF
cdr3_nt: TGTGCCAGCAGTCCAAAGGGATCCAGGACCGAGCCCCAGCATTTT

j_call: TRBJ1-1
clone_size: many
d_call: TRBD1
v_call: TRBV12-3/TRBV12-4
cdr3_aa: CASSLGQGGITEAFF
cdr3_nt: TGTGCCAGCAGTTTGGGACAGGGAGGGATCACTGAAGCTTTCTTT

j_call: TRBJ2-5
clone_size: many
d_call: TRBD2
v_call: TRBV11-3
cdr3_aa: CASSLEGTSGKETQYF
cdr3_nt: TGTGCCAGCAGCTTAGAAGGGACTAGCGGGAAAGAGACCCAGTACTTC

j_call: TRBJ1-1
clone_size: many
d_call: NA
v_call: TRBV5-5
cdr3_aa: CASSLVARGTEAFF
cdr3_nt: TGTGCCAGCAGCTTGGTGGCGAGGGGCACTGAAGCTTTCTTT

j_call: TRBJ2-3
clone_size: few
d_call: TRBD2
v_call: TRBV13
cdr3_aa: CASSLGASGRGDTQYF
cdr3_nt: TGTGCCAGCAGCTTAGGGGCTAGCGGAAGGGGAGATACGCAGTATTTT

j_call: TRBJ1-1
clone_size: many
d_call: TRBD1
v_call: TRBV7-9
cdr3_aa: CASSFATGWGGTEAFF
cdr3_nt: TGTGCCAGCAGCTTCGCGACAGGGTGGGGAGGCACTGAAGCTTTCTTT

j_call: TRBJ2-3
clone_size: NA
d_call: TRBD1
v_call: TRBV6-4
cdr3_aa: CASSPDRVADTQYF
cdr3_nt: TGTGCCAGCAGTCCCGACAGGGTCGCAGATACGCAGTATTTT

j_call: TRBJ2-5
clone_size: NA
d_call: NA
v_call: TRBV29-1
cdr3_aa: CSAAAGAQETQYF
cdr3_nt: TGCAGCGCCGCCGCCGGGGCTCAAGAGACCCAGTACTTC

j_call: TRBJ1-5
clone_size: many
d_call: TRBD1
v_call: TRBV20-1
cdr3_aa: CSAEDRASGNQPQHF
cdr3_nt: TGCAGTGCCGAAGACAGGGCTTCAGGCAATCAGCCCCAGCATTTT

j_call: TRBJ2-7
clone_size: few
d_call: NA
v_call: TRBV20-1
cdr3_aa: CSARGVRNEQYF
cdr3_nt: TGCAGTGCTAGAGGGGTGCGCAACGAGCAGTACTTC

j_call: TRBJ2-2
clone_size: NA
d_call: TRBD2
v_call: TRBV20-1
cdr3_aa: CSARPLAGATGELFF
cdr3_nt: TGCAGTGCTAGACCCCTAGCGGGGGCGACCGGGGAGCTGTTTTTT

j_call: TRBJ2-7
clone_size: NA
d_call: TRBD2
v_call: TRBV9
cdr3_aa: CASSVVAGGPEQYF
cdr3_nt: TGTGCCAGCAGCGTAGTGGCGGGGGGGCCCGAGCAGTACTTC

j_call: TRBJ2-7
clone_size: many
d_call: NA
v_call: TRBV20-1
cdr3_aa: CSASVDGYEQYF
cdr3_nt: TGCAGTGCTAGTGTAGACGGCTACGAGCAGTACTTC

j_call: TRBJ1-1
clone_size: many
d_call: NA
v_call: TRBV3-1
cdr3_aa: CASSQEGGTGEAFF
cdr3_nt: TGTGCCAGCAGCCAAGAAGGAGGGACGGGTGAAGCTTTCTTT